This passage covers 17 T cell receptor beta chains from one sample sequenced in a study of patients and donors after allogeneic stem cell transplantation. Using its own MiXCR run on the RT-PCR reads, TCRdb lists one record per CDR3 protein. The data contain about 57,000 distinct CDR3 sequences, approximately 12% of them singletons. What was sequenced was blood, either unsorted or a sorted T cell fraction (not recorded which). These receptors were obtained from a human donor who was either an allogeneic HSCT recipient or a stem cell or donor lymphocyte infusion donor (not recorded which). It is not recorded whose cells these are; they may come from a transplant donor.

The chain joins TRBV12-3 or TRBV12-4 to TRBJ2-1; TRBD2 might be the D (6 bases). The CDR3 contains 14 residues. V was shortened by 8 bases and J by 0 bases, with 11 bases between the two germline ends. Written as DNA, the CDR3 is TGTGCCAGCGGCCGGACTAACTCCTACAATGAGCAGTTCTTC. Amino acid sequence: CASGRTNSYNEQFF.

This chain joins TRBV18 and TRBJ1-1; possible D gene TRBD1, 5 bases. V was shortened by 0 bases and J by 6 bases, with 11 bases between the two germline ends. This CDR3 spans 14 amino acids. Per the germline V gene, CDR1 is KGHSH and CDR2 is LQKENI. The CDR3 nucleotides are TGTGCCAGCTCACCACCGACAGCTAACGCTGAAGCTTTCTTT. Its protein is CASSPPTANAEAFF. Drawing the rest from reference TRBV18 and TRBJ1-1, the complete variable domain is NAGVMQNPRHLVRRRGQEARLRCSPMKGHSHVYWYRQLPEEGLKFMVYLQKENIIDESGMPKERFSAEFPKEGPSILRIQQVVRGDSAAYFCASSPPTANAEAFFGQGTRLTVV.

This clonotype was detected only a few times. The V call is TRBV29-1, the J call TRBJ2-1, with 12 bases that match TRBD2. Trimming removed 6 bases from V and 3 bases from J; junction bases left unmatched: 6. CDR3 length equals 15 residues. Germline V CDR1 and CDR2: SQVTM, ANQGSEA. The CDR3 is CSVLPGLAGYNEQFF. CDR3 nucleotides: TGCAGCGTACTTCCGGGACTAGCGGGCTACAATGAGCAGTTCTTC.

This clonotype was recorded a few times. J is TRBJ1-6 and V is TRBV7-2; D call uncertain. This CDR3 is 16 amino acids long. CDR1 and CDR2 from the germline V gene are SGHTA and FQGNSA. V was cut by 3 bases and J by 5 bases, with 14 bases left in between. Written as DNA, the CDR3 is TGTGCCAGCAGCTTCGGACCTTCAATAAATAATTCACCCCTCCACTTT. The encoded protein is CASSFGPSINNSPLHF.

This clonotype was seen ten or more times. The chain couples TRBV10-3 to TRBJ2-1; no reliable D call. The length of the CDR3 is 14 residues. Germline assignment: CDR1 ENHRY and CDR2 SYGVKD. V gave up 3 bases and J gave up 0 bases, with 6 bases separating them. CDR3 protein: CAISDQSSYNEQFF. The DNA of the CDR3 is TGTGCCATCAGTGACCAGAGCTCCTACAATGAGCAGTTCTTC.

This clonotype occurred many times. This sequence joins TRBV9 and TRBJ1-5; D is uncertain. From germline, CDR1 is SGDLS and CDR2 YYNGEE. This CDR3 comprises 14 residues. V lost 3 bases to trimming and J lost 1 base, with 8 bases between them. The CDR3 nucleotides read TGTGCCAGCAGCGACTTTGGAAGCAATCAGCCCCAGCATTTT. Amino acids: CASSDFGSNQPQHF.

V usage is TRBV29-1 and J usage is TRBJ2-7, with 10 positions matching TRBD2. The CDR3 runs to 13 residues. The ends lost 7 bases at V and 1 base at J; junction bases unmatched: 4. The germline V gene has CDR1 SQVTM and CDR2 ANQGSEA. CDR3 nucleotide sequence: TGCAGCGCTACTAGCGGGACTTCCTACGAGCAGTACTTC. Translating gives CSATSGTSYEQYF.

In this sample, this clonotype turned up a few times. CDR3 nucleotides: TGCAGCCCATGGACTAGCGGTACGCAGTATTTT. It yields the protein CSPWTSGTQYF. V and J are TRBV29-1 and TRBJ2-3; 10 bases agree with TRBD2. The CDR3 sequence is 11 residues long. Germline CDR1 SQVTM, CDR2 ANQGSEA. J was trimmed by 8 bases and V by 8 bases; bases with no gene match: 4.

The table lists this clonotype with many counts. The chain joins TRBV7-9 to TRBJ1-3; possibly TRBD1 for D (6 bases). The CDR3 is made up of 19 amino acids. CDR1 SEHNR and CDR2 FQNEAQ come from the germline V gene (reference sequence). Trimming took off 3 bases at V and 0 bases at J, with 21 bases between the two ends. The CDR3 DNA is TGTGCCAGCAGCTTTGCCGGGACAATGTCACCCAGCTCTGGAAACACCATATATTTT. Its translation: CASSFAGTMSPSSGNTIYF. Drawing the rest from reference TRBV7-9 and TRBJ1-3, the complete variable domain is DTGVSQNPRHKITKRGQNVTFRCDPISEHNRLYWYRQTLGQGPEFLTYFQNEAQLEKSRLLSDRFSAERPKGSFSTLEIQRTEQGDSAMYLCASSFAGTMSPSSGNTIYFGEGSWLTVV.

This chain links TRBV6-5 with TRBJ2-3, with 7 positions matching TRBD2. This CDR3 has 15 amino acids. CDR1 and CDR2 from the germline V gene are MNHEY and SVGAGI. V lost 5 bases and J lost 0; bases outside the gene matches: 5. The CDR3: CASSISGASTDTQYF. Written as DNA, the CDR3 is TGTGCCAGCAGTATAAGCGGGGCTAGCACAGATACGCAGTATTTT.

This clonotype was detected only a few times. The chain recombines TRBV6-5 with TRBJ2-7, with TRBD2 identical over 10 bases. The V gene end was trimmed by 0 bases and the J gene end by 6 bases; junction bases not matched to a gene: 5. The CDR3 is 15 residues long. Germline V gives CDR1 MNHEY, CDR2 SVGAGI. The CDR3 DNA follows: TGTGCCAGCAGTTACTCAGCTAGCGGGAGTGCCGAGCAGTACTTC. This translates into CASSYSASGSAEQYF.

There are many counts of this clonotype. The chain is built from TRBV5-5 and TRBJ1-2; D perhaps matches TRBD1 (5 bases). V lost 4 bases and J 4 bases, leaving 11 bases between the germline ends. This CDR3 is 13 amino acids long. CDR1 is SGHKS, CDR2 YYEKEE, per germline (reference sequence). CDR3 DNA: TGTGCCAGCAGCCCTGGGGGGTTCTATGGCTACACCTTC. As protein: CASSPGGFYGYTF.

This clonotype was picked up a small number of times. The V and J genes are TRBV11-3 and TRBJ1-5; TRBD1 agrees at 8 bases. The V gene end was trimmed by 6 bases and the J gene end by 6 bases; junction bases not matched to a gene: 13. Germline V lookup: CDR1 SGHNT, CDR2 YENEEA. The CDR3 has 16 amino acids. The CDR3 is CASSHTGGQGAQPQHF. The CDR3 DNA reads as TGTGCCAGCAGTCATACCGGTGGACAGGGTGCTCAGCCCCAGCATTTT. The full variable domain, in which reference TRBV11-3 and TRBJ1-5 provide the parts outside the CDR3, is EAGVVQSPRYKIIEKKQPVAFWCNPISGHNTLYWYLQNLGQGPELLIRYENEEAVDDSQLPKDRFSAERLKGVDSTLKIQPAELGDSAVYLCASSHTGGQGAQPQHFGDGTRLSIL.

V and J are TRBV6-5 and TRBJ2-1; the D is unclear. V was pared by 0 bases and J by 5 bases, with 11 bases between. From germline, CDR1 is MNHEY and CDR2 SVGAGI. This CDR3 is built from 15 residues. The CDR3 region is CASSYSPMTHNEQFF. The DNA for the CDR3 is TGTGCCAGCAGTTACTCGCCAATGACCCACAATGAGCAGTTCTTC.

The CDR3 protein is CASRRTEDVYEQYF. For the CDR3, the DNA is TGTGCCAGCAGAAGGACAGAGGACGTCTACGAGCAGTACTTC. The chain links TRBV27 to TRBJ2-7; tentative D call: TRBD1 (6 bases). The CDR3 has 14 amino acids. Trimming left V 6 bases short and J 3 bases short, with 15 bases between. Germline values: CDR1 MNHEY, CDR2 SMNVEV (reference sequence).

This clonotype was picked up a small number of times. The CDR3: CASSGAAGAKNIQYF. Here the CDR3 DNA reads TGTGCCAGCAGTGGGGCAGCGGGAGCCAAAAACATTCAGTACTTC. The rearrangement joins TRBV12-3 or TRBV12-4 to TRBJ2-4, with D perhaps matching TRBD2 (6 bases). This CDR3 region has 15 residues. The V end lost 5 bases, the J end lost 0 bases, and 11 bases lay between the germline ends.

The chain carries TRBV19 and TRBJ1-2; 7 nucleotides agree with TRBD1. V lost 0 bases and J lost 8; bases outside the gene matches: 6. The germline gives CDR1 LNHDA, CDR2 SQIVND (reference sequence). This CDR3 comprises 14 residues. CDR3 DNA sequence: TGTGCCAGTAGTATAGAGACAGGGTCACTCGGCTACACCTTC. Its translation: CASSIETGSLGYTF. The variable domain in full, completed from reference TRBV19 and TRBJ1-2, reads DGGITQSPKYLFRKEGQNVTLSCEQNLNHDAMYWYRQDPGQGLRLIYYSQIVNDFQKGDIAEGYSVSREKKESFPLTVTSAQKNPTAFYLCASSIETGSLGYTFGSGTRLTVV.